Here is one TCR beta chain with its context. The target antigen is unknown. CD8 cells regarded as naive lacked CD45RO, were positively chosen for CCR7, and omitted terminally differentiated effector memory CD45RA+ cells. Per the germline V gene, CDR1 is SGHDT and CDR2 is YYEEEE. The CDR3 spans 12 residues. V lost 2 bases to trimming and J lost 8 bases; unmatched junction nucleotides: 1. The data are from a study of shared clonotypes between healthy human individuals. Study at large: The people who gave samples were two women and a few men aged 18 to 49.

Using immunoSEQ multiplex PCR, the repertoire was profiled, and TCRdb retains in-frame clones only, with some absent. Among about 2,200,000 clones listed, 85% to 95% were seen once. The study, taken as a whole, reports: About 5% was the fraction of naive CD4 clonotypes found shared across a handful of donors.

This TCR was recovered from a man between 18 and 35 years old in good health. Some clones in this sample may be carry-over from other donors' samples. The sequenced sample consisted of naive CD8+ T cells from PBMCs. The chain uses TRBV5-6 and TRBJ1-2, with 9 bases matching TRBD1. As DNA, the CDR3 is TGTGCCAGCAGCTTCACAGGGGGCGGCTACACCTTC. It codes for CASSFTGGGYTF.